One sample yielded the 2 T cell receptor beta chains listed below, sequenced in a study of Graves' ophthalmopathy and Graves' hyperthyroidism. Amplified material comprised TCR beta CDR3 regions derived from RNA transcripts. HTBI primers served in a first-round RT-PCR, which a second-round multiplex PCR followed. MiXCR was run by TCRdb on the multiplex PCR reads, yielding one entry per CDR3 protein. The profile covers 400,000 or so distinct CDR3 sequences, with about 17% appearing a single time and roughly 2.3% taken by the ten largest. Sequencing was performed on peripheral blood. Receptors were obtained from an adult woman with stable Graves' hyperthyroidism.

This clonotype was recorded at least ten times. CDR3 sequence (DNA): TGTGCCAGTCTAGACAGGGCAGAAGGGCCCAATCAGCCCCAGCATTTT. Its protein product is CASLDRAEGPNQPQHF. The chain employs TRBV19 and TRBJ1-5; TRBD1 aligns across 7 bases. Germline V CDR1 and CDR2: LNHDA, SQIVND (reference sequence). J gave up 3 bases and V 8 bases, and 13 bases lay outside the gene matches. The CDR3 consists of 16 residues.

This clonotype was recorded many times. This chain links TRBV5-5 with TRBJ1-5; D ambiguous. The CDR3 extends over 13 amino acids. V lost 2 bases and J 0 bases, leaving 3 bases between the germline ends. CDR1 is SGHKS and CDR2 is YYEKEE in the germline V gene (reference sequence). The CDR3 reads CASSFVSNQPQHF. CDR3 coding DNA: TGTGCCAGCAGCTTCGTTAGCAATCAGCCCCAGCATTTT.